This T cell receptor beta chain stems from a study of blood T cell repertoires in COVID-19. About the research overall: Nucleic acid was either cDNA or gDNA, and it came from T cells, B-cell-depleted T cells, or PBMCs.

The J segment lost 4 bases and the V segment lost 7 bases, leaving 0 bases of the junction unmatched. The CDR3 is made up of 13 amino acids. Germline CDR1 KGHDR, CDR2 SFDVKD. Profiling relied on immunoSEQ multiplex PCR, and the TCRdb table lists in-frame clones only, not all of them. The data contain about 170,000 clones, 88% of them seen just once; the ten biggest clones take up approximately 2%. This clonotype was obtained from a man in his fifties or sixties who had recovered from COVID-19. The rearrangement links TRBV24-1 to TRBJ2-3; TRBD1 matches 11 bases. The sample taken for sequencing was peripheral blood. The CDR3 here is CATRGQGADTQYF. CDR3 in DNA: TGTGCCACCAGGGGACAGGGGGCAGATACGCAGTATTTT.